The 3 T cell receptor beta chains reported below all come from one sample, sequenced in a study of a mutant IDH1 vaccine in newly diagnosed glioma. Time point in this sample: week 35, safety follow-up. Alongside topical imiquimod, each dose of vaccine comprised 300 ug of mutant IDH1 20-mer peptide. Which antigens these TCRs recognize remains unknown. Only in-frame clones appear in the TCRdb table, and some are missing; sequencing was by immunoSEQ multiplex PCR. This table has approximately 44,000 clones, over 60% appearing once. This specimen consisted of PBMCs, obtained from a glioma patient whose treatment included an IDH1 peptide vaccine. The receptors were sampled from a man aged 40-55 years with glioma.

The rearrangement uses TRBV11-3 and TRBJ2-1; 8 bases align to TRBD1. V lost 5 bases, J lost 5 bases, and 8 bases stayed unmatched. The CDR3 has 15 residues. Germline-derived CDR1 and CDR2 are SGHNT and YENEEA. The CDR3 DNA reads TGTGCCAGCAGCCTAGGACAGGGTCGCCACAATGAGCAGTTCTTC. It is translated as CASSLGQGRHNEQFF.

V is TRBV19 and J is TRBJ1-1; no clear D. V dropped 3 bases and J dropped 3 bases, with 11 bases sitting between them. CDR1 is LNHDA, CDR2 SQIVND, per germline (reference sequence). This CDR3 has 14 residues. CDR3 coding DNA: TGTGCCAGTAGTATGGGGAAGCGGGACACTGAAGCTTTCTTT. Translation: CASSMGKRDTEAFF.

This sequence joins TRBV19 and TRBJ2-5, with a weak D call TRBD1 (6 bases). V was trimmed by 3 bases and J by 5 bases, leaving 13 bases between them. The V gene's germline CDR1 is LNHDA and CDR2 SQIVND (reference sequence). The CDR3 length is 14 residues. The chain's CDR3 is CASSITGIWETQYF. CDR3 nucleotides: TGTGCCAGTAGTATTACAGGGATTTGGGAGACCCAGTACTTC. Full variable domain (missing parts from reference TRBV19 and TRBJ2-5): DGGITQSPKYLFRKEGQNVTLSCEQNLNHDAMYWYRQDPGQGLRLIYYSQIVNDFQKGDIAEGYSVSREKKESFPLTVTSAQKNPTAFYLCASSITGIWETQYFGPGTRLLVL.